This T cell receptor (beta chain) is from a study of cytomegalovirus exposure and HLA in healthy donors (dated by TCRdb to the late 2010s). For context, the study as a whole: According to an earlier analysis of 587 of the donors, some 170 million T cells yielded 117 million unique TCR beta sequences and more than 250 Gb of sequence data. Around 300 gigabases of sequencing data and approximately 84 million unique TCR sequences were included in an early release covering under 650 HLA-typed donors. Of the roughly 390 genotyped donors, 70% to 90% were placed in the genetic ancestry cluster associated with self-reported Caucasian donors. The study was designed to test whether signatures of past pathogen exposure could be identified by cataloging public T cell receptors. The T cell repertoires of 666 subjects were profiled by immunosequencing and related to cytomegalovirus serostatus. A separate validation cohort of roughly 120 different subjects was used in addition to the approximately 670-subject first cohort. High-throughput TCR immunosequencing, statistical association of individual TCRs with disease status, and machine learning were combined to predict cytomegalovirus infection status. To study patterns of TCR occurrence, a later analysis re-analyzed previously published TCR beta repertoires from around 660 donors and added high-resolution HLA genotyping. The later analysis used no new phenotypic data to find candidate immune exposures, relying instead on TCR beta sequences and their occurrence across donors. An earlier analysis of approximately 630 of the donors applied high-throughput TCR beta sequencing to assess whether each TCR beta V gene segment acted as functional or pseudogenic. Alongside the repertoire data, information on donor age, sex, ethnicity and CMV serostatus was compiled. In a later genetic analysis, genome-wide SNP genotypes for about three fifths of the roughly 670 donors were used, and that subset was treated as a discovery cohort. Every discovery cohort repertoire had been produced on one sequencing platform. HLA typing covered class I and class II loci at four-digit resolution. The number of donors typed differed by locus, with about 629-630 for A, B, C, DRB1 and DQB1, roughly 520 for DQA1, some 570 for DPA1, and around 430 for DPB1. Four or five DR-DQ haplotypes were treated as single units for association and clustering because of strong linkage in the cohort. Among a few hundred genotyped donors of the cohort, an average of around 240,000 unique TCR beta nucleotide sequences were sequenced per donor, 15% to 20% of them non-productive.

Library method: the immunoSEQ multiplex PCR assay. For the multiplex PCR, a mixture combining 60 forward primers for TCR Vbeta segments and 13 reverse primers for TCR Jbeta segments was used. A multiplex PCR assay on genomic DNA amplified the CDR3 region of rearranged TCR beta genes. On the Illumina HiSeq System, the amplified TCR beta libraries were sequenced as 87-base-pair reads. The paper's processing steps were these. Across the roughly 600 repertoires, a later analysis counted 80 million or so unique TCR beta chains, around 11 million of which were shared by at least two donors. A nearest-neighbor algorithm error-corrected the raw reads and collapsed the reads into unique sequences, merging closely related sequences to remove PCR and sequencing errors. V, D and J gene segments were assigned by aligning CDR3 sequences to IMGT reference sequences. For a sequence to be retained, a match of at least six nucleotides was required to both a V gene segment and a J gene segment. A rearrangement counted as productive if the CDR3 had no stop codons and remained in frame with V and J, and every other rearrangement counted as non-productive. Following IMGT convention, CDR3 was defined as the stretch from the second conserved V-encoded cysteine up to the conserved J-encoded phenylalanine. In an earlier analysis of 587 of the donors, sequences lacking an unambiguous match to a single V gene segment were excluded. In an earlier analysis of 587 of the donors, V segments were called functional above 56.7% productive rearrangements and were called segregating when the between-donor standard deviation exceeded 5%. A statistical classification framework was developed to diagnose cytomegalovirus status using the catalog of TCR beta chain sequences. A later analysis assigned V and J genes by comparing TCR nucleotide sequences with IMGT/GENE-DB human TR gene sequences. A later analysis assigned CDR3 sequences and most-parsimonious VDJ recombination scenarios with the TCRdist pipeline. A later analysis defined each TCR beta chain by its CDR3 amino acid sequence plus V-gene family, and excluded reads lacking a unique V-gene family. A later analysis removed over 500 highly shared, low-generation-probability nucleotide sequences to deal with suspected cross-contamination and a sequencing artifact. In a later analysis, a clonal expansion index was calculated for each public chain from normalized within-repertoire ranks of inferred template counts. A later analysis computed generation probabilities with a VDJ recombination model fitted to out-of-frame rearrangements, and checked the results against IGoR. In a later analysis, TCR-TCR, TCR-HLA and TCR-CMV co-occurrence was scored with hypergeometric tests, and a repertoire-size bias correction was applied to TCR pairs. False discovery rates were estimated in a later analysis by permuting HLA or CMV assignments 20 times. In a later analysis, co-occurring TCRs were grouped using DBSCAN, and TCRdist sequence similarity was added for clustering within HLA-allele-positive subsets. Repertoires with fewer than 30,000 or more than 120,000 public chains, plus five repertoires with anomalous nucleotide sharing, were excluded from co-occurrence clustering. TCRdb took over this immuneACCESS table, retaining in-frame rearrangements with V and J assigned. Such tables are incomplete; in checked studies, under half of the missing clones stem from an unresolved V gene, and the remainder is unexplained. V, J and clone size are those of that table, while D and trimming were read from the DNA. The sample profile shows approximately 160,000 clones; about two thirds of them were found once. Clones ranked in the top ten supply around 4% of the sample.

In total, around 600 healthy bone marrow donors made up the cohort. At the time of sampling, all cohort members were nominally healthy, though unrecorded immune exposures were likely present. The donor tested CMV seropositive, placing the donor among the 289 seropositive members of the cohort. Each donor provided a peripheral blood sample, and peripheral blood mononuclear cells were used for TCR beta sequencing. Genomic DNA extraction from the blood cell samples was performed with the Qiagen DNeasy Blood Extraction Kit. Beyond this particular receptor, the publication reports: About 17 rarely observed V segments, including chromosome 9 orphons, were excluded from the earlier analysis of some 590 of the donors because counts were too low. A later analysis found that TCR association rates varied across HLA loci, with DRB1 alleles showing the most associated TCRs and HLA-C alleles the fewest. Several of the top co-occurrence clusters appeared to be linked to parvovirus B19, influenza, CMV and Epstein-Barr virus, according to a later analysis. While some public TCRs were present in many individuals, most TCR sequences turned up only very rarely across donors. Broadly in line with IMGT annotations, most TCR beta V segments showed up in productive rearrangements about 90% or about 30% of the time in an earlier analysis of around 550 of the donors. Three of the identified cytomegalovirus-associated TCR beta chains were confirmed in vitro to be specific for cytomegalovirus antigens. A total of 150 to 200 TCR beta chains were listed by the study as associated with cytomegalovirus. Only TCR beta chains were sequenced in this cohort, and the absence of alpha or paired-chain data limited detectable features. Correlated functional status among segregating V segments might reflect linkage disequilibrium, but an unknown experimental factor could not be ruled out. The 87-base-pair reads could not distinguish some IMGT-functional V segments, including TRBV6-2 and TRBV6-3, so those segments were excluded. Strong co-occurrence of HLA alleles, especially DR and DQ, made assigning TCR associations to individual alleles difficult. V-gene and J-gene trimming of TCR beta chains was associated with a missense DCLRE1C variant in a later genetic analysis, and the association was replicated in an independent cohort. According to a later analysis, most CMV-associated TCR beta chains appeared to be HLA-restricted, and the HLA associations seemed to be driven largely by CMV exposure. The sequencing pipeline was judged likely to have produced a cluster of highly shared sequence variants as a technical artifact. Roughly uniform sequencing depth across donors was assumed in presence/absence analyses, although this assumption may not hold. A further reported finding was that TCR beta sequences accurately predicted the HLA-A and HLA-B alleles for most subjects in the first cohort. At a false discovery rate of 0.05, a later analysis linked around 15,000 TCR beta sequences to specific HLA alleles. According to the authors, the approach could potentially be generalized to other disease states and immunological phenotypes. Because HLA typing was unavailable for some donors at each locus, only the typed subset was used in association tests. Immune exposure information for the cohort was limited to CMV serostatus. The classifier was reported to diagnose cytomegalovirus status with high specificity and sensitivity in both the original cohort and the validation cohort. Compared with equally common non-associated chains, HLA-associated TCR beta chains in a later analysis were more clonally expanded and had lower generation probabilities. Compared with the 666-donor mean, donors in an Asian-associated ancestry cluster had fewer N-insertions in productive TCRs, according to a later genetic analysis.

V has 2 bases trimmed and J has 15 bases trimmed; junction bases matching no gene number 3. Via the germline V gene, CDR1 is MRHNA and CDR2 SNTAGT. The CDR3 covers 11 residues, taking in both the cysteine and the phenylalanine. Only the CDR3 region is kept as DNA, spanning 33 bases read in frame from base 1. Notes on this clone: The target of this receptor is not known. Base qualities are not at hand, and no much larger clone is one base apart.

The clonotype was recovered from a woman between 18 and 30 years old in good health and CMV-seropositive. Here the chain combines TRBV6-4 and TRBJ2-1, with 8 junctional bases fitting TRBD1. The sample comprised PBMCs. The DNA sequence is as follows: TGTGCCAGCAGTGACCGACAGGGGTGGTTCTTC. It codes for CASSDRQGWFF.